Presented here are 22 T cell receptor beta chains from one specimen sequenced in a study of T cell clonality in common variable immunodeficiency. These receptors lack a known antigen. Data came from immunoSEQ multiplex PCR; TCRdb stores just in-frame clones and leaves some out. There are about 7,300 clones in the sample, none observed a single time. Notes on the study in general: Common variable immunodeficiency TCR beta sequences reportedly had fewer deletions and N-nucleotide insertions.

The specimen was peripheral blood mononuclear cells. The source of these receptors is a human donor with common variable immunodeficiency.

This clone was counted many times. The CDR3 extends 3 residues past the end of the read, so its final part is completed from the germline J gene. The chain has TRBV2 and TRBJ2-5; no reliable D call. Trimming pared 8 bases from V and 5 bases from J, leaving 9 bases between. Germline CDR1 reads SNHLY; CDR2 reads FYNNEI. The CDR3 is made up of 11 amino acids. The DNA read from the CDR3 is TGTGCCAGCTCTGTTATCGAGACC. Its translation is CASSVIET. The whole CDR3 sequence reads CASSVIETQYF.

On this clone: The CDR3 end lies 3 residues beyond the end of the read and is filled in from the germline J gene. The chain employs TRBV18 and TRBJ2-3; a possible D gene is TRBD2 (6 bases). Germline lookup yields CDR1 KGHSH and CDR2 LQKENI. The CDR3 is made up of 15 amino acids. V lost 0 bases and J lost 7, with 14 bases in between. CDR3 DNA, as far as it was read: TGTGCCAGCTCACCACCGCTCGGAGGGCTAAATACG. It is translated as CASSPPLGGLNT. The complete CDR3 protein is CASSPPLGGLNTQYF. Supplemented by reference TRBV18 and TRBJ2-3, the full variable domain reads NAGVMQNPRHLVRRRGQEARLRCSPMKGHSHVYWYRQLPEEGLKFMVYLQKENIIDESGMPKERFSAEFPKEGPSILRIQQVVRGDSAAYFCASSPPLGGLNTQYFGPGTRLTVL.

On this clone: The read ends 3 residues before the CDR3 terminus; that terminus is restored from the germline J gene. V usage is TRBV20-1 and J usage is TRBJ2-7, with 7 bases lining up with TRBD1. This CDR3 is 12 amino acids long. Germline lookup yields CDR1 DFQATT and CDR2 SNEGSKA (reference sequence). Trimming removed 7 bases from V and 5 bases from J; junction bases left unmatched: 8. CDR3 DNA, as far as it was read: TGCAGTGGGAGACAGGGTAACCACGAG. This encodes CSGRQGNHE. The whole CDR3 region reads CSGRQGNHEQYF.

The CDR3 DNA, read in part, is TGTGCCAGCAGCTTGGGGGCGGGAGGACGTGAG. Translating gives CASSLGAGGRE. The full-length CDR3 reads as CASSLGAGGREQFF. This chain uses TRBV7-6 with TRBJ2-1; TRBD2 aligns across 8 bases. With the read ending 3 residues before the CDR3 end, the germline J gene is used to fill in that end. Germline V gene lookup returns CDR1 SGHVS and CDR2 FNYEAQ. This CDR3 is 14 amino acids long. After removal of 3 bases from V and 9 bases from J, the junction contained 7 bases not matched to a gene.

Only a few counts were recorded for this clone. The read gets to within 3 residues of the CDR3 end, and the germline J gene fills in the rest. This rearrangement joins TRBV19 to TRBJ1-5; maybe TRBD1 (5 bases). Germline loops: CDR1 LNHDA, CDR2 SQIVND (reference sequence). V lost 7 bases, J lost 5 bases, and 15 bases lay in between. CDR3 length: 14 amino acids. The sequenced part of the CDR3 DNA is TGTGCCAGTACCCCATTGGGGGGAGATCAGCCC. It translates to CASTPLGGDQP. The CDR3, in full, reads CASTPLGGDQPQHF.

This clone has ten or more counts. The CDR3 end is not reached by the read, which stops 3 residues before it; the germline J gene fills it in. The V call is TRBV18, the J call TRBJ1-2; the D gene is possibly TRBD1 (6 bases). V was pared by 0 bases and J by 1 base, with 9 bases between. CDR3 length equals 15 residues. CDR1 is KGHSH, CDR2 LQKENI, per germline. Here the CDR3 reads CASSPPGRGNYGYTF. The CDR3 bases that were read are TGTGCCAGCTCACCACCTGGCAGGGGTAACTATGGC.

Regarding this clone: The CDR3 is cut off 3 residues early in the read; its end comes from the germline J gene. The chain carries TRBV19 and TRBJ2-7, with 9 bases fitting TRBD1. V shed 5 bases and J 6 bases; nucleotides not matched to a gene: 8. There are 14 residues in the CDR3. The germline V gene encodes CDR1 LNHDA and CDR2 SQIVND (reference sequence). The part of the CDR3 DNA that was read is TGTGCCAGTAGTGGGGGGACAGGGAAGGTCGAG. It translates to CASSGGTGKVE. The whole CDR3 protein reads CASSGGTGKVEQYF.

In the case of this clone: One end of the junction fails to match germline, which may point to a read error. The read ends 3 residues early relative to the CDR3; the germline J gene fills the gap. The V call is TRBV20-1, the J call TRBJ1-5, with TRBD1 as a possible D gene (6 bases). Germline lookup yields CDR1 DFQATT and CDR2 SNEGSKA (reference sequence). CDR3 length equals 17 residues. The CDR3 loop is CSARDAKTGYSKQPQHF. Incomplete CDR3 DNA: TGCAGTGCTAGAGATGCGAAGACAGGCTATAGCAAGCAGCCC.

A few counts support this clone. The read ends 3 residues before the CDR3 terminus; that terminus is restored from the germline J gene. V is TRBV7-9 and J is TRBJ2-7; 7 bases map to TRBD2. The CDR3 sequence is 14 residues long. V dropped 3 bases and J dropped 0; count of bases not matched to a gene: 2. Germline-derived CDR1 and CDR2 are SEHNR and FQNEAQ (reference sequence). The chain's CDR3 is CASSLSGDSYEQYF. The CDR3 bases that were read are TGTGCCAGCAGCTTGAGCGGGGACTCCTACGAG.

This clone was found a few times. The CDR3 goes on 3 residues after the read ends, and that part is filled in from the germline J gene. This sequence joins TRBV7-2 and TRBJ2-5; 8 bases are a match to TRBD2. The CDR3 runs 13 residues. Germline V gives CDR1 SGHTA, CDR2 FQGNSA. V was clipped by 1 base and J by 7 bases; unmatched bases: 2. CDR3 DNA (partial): TGTGCCAGCAGCTTAGAGGGACTAGGGACC. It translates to CASSLEGLGT. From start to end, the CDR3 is CASSLEGLGTQYF.

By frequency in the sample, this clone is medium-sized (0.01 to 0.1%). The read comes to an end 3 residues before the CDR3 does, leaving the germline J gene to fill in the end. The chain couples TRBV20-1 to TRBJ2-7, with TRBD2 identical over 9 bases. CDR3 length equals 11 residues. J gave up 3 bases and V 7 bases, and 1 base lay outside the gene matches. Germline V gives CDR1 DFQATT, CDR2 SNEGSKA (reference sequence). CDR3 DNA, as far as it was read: TGCAGTGGGACTAGCGACTACGAG. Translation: CSGTSDYE. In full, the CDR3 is CSGTSDYEQYF.

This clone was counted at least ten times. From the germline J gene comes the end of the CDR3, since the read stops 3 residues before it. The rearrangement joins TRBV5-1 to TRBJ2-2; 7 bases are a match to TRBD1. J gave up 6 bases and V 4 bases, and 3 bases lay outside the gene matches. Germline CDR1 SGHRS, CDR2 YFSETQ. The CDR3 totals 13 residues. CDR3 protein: CASSLTGAGELFF. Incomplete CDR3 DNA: TGCGCCAGCAGCCTAACAGGGGCCGGGGAG.

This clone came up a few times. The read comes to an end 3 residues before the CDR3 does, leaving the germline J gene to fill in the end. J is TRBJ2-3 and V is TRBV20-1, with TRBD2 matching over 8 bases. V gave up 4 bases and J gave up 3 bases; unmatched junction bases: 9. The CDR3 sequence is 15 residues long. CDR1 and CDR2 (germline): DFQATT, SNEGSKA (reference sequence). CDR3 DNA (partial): TGCAGTGCTACCGGCCGACAGCGGGGGACAGATACG. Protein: CSATGRQRGTDT. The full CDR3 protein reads CSATGRQRGTDTQYF.

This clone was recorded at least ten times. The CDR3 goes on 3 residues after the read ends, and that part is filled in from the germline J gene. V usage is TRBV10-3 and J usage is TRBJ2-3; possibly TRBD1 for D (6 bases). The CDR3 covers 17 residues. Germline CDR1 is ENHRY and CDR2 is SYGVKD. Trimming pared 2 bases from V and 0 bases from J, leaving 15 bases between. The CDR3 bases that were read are TGTGCCATCAGTGAGCAACAGGGCAAGGGGAGCACAGATACG. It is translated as CAISEQQGKGSTDT. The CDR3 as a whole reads CAISEQQGKGSTDTQYF.

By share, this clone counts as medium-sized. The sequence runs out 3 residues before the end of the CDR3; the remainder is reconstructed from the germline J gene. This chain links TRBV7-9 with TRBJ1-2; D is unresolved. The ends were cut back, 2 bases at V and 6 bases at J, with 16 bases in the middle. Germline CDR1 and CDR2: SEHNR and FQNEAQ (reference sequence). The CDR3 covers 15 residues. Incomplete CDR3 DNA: TGTGCCAGCAGCTTAACCCTCCGGGTCGGTGATGGC. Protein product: CASSLTLRVGDG. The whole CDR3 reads CASSLTLRVGDGYTF.

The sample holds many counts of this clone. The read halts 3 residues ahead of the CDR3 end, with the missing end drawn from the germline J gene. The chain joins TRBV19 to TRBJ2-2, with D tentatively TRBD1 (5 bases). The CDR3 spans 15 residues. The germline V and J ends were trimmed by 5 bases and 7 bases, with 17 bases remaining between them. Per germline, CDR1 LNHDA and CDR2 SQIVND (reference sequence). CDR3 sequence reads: CASSSPRQGFGELFF. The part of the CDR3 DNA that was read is TGTGCCAGTAGTTCACCCAGGCAGGGTTTCGGGGAG.

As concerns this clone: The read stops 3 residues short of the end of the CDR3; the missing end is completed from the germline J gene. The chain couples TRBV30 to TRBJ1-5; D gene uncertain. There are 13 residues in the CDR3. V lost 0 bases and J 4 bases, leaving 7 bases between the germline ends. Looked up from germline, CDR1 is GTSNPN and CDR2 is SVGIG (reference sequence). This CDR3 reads CAWSVQVNQPQHF. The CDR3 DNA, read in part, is TGTGCCTGGAGTGTACAAGTTAATCAGCCC.

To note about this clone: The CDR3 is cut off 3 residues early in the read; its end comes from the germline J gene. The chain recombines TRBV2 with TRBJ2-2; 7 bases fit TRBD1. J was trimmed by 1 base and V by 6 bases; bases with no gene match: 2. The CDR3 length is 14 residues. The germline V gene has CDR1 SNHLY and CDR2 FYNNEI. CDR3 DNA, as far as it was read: TGTGCCAGCAGGGGACAGAAGAACACCGGGGAG. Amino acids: CASRGQKNTGE. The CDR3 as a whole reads CASRGQKNTGELFF.

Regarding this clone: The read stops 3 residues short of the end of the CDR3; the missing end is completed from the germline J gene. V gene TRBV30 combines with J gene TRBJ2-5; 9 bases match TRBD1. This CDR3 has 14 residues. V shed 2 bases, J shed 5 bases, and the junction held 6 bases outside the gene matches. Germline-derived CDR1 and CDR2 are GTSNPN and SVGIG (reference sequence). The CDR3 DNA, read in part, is TGTGCCTGGAGTCCCGGGACAGGGACGGAGACC. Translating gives CAWSPGTGTET. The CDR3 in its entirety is CAWSPGTGTETQYF.

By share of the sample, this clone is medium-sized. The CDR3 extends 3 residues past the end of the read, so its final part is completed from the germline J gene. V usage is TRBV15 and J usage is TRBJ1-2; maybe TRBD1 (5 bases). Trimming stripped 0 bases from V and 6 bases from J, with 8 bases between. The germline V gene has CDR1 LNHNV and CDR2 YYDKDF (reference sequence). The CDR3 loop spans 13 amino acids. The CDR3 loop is CATSREEGDGYTF. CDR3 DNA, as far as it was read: TGTGCCACCAGCAGAGAGGAAGGGGATGGC. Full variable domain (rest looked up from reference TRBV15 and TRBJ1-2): DAMVIQNPRYQVTQFGKPVTLSCSQTLNHNVMYWYQQKSSQAPKLLFHYYDKDFNNEADTPDNFQSRRPNTSFCFLDIRSPGLGDTAMYLCATSREEGDGYTFGSGTRLTVV.

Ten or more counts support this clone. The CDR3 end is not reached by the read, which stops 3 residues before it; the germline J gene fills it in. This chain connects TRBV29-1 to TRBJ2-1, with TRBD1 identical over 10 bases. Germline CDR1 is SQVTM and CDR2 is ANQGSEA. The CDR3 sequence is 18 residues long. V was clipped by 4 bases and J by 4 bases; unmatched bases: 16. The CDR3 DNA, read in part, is TGCAGCGTTGGCGGCACCTGGACAGGGGGGAGGGCATACAATGAG. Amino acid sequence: CSVGGTWTGGRAYNE. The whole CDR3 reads CSVGGTWTGGRAYNEQFF.

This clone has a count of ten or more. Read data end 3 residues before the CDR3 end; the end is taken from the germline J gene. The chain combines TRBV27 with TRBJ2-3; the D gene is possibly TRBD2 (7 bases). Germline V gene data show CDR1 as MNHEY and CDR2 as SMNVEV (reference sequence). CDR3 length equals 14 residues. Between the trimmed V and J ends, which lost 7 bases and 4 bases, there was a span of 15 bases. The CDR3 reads CASIQREGADTQYF. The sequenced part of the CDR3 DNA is TGTGCCAGCATTCAGAGGGAGGGGGCAGATACG.